This TCR beta chain was found in a study of T cells in Graves' hyperthyroidism and ophthalmopathy (dated by TCRdb to the late 2010s). Describing the broader study: Peripheral blood was sampled at the time of initial diagnosis, prior to any treatment. Prospective prediction of ophthalmopathy was tested in an independent validation cohort consisting of about 19 hyperthyroidism patients and around 16 patients who later progressed to ophthalmopathy. The study also compared thyroid tissue and blood T-cell repertoires from roughly 6 Graves' hyperthyroidism patients. The paper reports TCR Vbeta CDR3 sequencing of approximately 140 peripheral blood samples: 40 to 45 ophthalmopathy, under 85 hyperthyroidism and around 17 progressor patients. For training and testing, the 100 or so patients in the discovery cohort were randomly divided in a 7:3 ratio. After sampling, hyperthyroidism patients received methimazole starting at 30 mg daily, and ophthalmopathy patients received high-dose intravenous methylprednisolone. A discovery cohort of roughly 100 patients, roughly 45 with Graves' ophthalmopathy and approximately 60 with stable Graves' hyperthyroidism, was used to find distinguishing TCR V-J signatures.

TCR beta CDR3 regions were amplified from RNA transcripts. A first-round RT-PCR of the TCR CDR3 used the HTBI primer set with the Qiagen OneStep RT-PCR kit. Libraries were constructed in a second round of multiplex PCR, after which size selection and purification were carried out. Libraries were sequenced paired-end with 100 bp reads on an Illumina HiSeq2000. Processing in the source paper ran as follows. Raw data were processed with SOAPnuke, discarding reads with adapters, uncalled bases, mean Phred below 15, or no exact constant-primer or identifier match. High-quality paired reads were merged with COPE v1.2.5, and unique nucleotide sequences were defined as clonotypes. MiTCR v1.1 was used to align clonotypes to the IMGT TRBV, TRBD and TRBJ reference segments. The analysis included only V-J combinations with a frequency above 0.0001, which together covered roughly 99% of the repertoires. A TCS score was defined as the ratio of F50 (clonal expansion) to E x V (chaos), with BLOSUM62-based TCRdist applied between CDR3 peptides within each V-J. Welch's t-statistics and random forest reduced fewer than 600 V-J features to 10 to 15, which were used in a naive Bayes classifier (R e1071). The similarity between thyroid and blood repertoires was quantified using the Morisita-Horn index. Starting from the raw public reads, TCRdb applied fastp trimming at Q25, assembled clones with MiXCR and retained in-frame beta chains. Every CDR3 protein is listed once, alongside the most common genes and DNA of its rows. The V and J calls come from TCRdb's annotation, not from the publication. The sample yields hundreds of thousands of distinct CDR3 sequences; over 35% were counted once. The top ten clonotypes cover about 8.9% of the sample.

According to the germline V gene (reference sequence), CDR1 reads SEHNR and CDR2 reads FQNEAQ. From its cysteine to its phenylalanine, the CDR3 spans 15 amino acids. The entry retains the CDR3 DNA only, 45 bases that are in frame from base 1. Trimming takes 5 bases from V and 1 base from J, and the germline ends sit 14 bases apart. In regard to this clonotype: Its antigen is unknown. No base-level quality is on record; no much larger clone is a single base apart.

Broad study findings and their caveats: In validation, progression to ophthalmopathy was predicted by the model with 70.59% sensitivity and approximately 78% specificity, a median of approximately 6.5 months before onset. Sample size was not statistically predetermined, and blinding of investigators to group allocation was not performed. Blood samples also contained most of the expanded thyroid clonotypes (frequency above 0.001), which suggests that blood repertoires may reflect thyroid immune responses. A model built on a 13 V-J signature distinguished ophthalmopathy from stable hyperthyroidism, reaching 87.88% sensitivity and around 81% specificity in cross-validation and 80%/75% in testing.

Stable Graves' hyperthyroidism was defined as the absence of progression to ophthalmopathy over 18 months of follow-up. The hyperthyroidism patients were between 18 and 65 years old and newly diagnosed, with a disease duration of less than 2 months. Patients with uncontrolled infections, other autoimmune diseases, pregnancy or lactation were excluded. Diagnoses were based on clinical symptoms, serum thyroxine and TRAb, thyroid ultrasound and orbital computed tomography. PBMCs were separated from 7.5 to 10 ml of fresh peripheral blood using Ficoll-Paque density gradient centrifugation. Total RNA was extracted with Trizol reagent, and quality was checked on an Agilent 2100 Bioanalyzer.

What was sequenced was blood. The receptor was derived from a young man with Graves' hyperthyroidism. The rearrangement joined TRBV7-9 to TRBJ1-1; a tentative D call is TRBD1 (5 bases match). The DNA sequence is as follows: TGTGCCAGCAGCGTTAGCATGGGGCAGAACACTGAAGCTTTCTTT. This encodes CASSVSMGQNTEAFF.